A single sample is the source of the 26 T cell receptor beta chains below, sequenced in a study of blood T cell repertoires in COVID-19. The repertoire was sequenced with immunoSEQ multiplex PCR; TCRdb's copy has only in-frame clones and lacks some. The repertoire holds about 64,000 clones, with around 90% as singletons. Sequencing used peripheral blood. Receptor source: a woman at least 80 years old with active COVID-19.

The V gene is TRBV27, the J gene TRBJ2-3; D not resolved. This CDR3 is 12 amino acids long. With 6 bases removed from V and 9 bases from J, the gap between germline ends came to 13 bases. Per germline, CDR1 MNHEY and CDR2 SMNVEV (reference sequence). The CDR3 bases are TGTGCCAGCAGCCTCCCCCTAGGCACGCAGTATTTT. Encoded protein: CASSLPLGTQYF.

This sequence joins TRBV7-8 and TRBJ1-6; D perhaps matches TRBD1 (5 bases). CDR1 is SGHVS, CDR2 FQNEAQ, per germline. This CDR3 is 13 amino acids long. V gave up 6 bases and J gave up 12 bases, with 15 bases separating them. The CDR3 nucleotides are TGTGCCAGCAGAACCCGGATAAGGGGACCCCTCCACTTT. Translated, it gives CASRTRIRGPLHF.

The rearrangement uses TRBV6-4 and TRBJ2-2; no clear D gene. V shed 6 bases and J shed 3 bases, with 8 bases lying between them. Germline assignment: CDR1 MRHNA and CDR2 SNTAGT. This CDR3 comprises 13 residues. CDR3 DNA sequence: TGTGCCAGCAGGGTGACTCACACCGGGGAGCTGTTTTTT. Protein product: CASRVTHTGELFF.

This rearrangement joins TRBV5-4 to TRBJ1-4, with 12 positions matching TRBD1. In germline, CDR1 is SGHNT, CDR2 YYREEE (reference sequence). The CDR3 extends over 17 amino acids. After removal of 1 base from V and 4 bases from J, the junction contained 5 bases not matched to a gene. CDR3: CASSLSGTGGINEKLFF. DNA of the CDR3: TGTGCCAGCAGCTTGTCCGGGACAGGGGGCATTAATGAAAAACTGTTTTTT.

The CDR3 sequence is CASSLIAIENTIYF. The CDR3 DNA sequence: TGTGCCAGCAGTTTAATAGCCATAGAGAACACCATATATTTT. V and J are TRBV28 and TRBJ1-3; D ambiguous. Between the trimmed V and J ends, which lost 2 bases and 7 bases, there was a span of 12 bases. Germline CDR1 MDHEN, CDR2 SYDVKM. CDR3 length: 14 residues.

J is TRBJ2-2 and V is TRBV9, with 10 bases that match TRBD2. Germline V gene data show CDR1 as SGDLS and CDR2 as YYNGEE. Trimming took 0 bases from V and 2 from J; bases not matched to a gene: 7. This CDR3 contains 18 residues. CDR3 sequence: CASSVGLAGVRNTGELFF. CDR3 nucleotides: TGTGCCAGCAGCGTAGGGCTAGCGGGAGTACGAAACACCGGGGAGCTGTTTTTT.

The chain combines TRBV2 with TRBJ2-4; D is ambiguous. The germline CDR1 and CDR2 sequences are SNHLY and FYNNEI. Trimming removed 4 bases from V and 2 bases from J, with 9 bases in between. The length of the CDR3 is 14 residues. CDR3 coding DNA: TGTGCCAGCAGTGCGCGGATAACCAAAAACATTCAGTACTTC. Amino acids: CASSARITKNIQYF. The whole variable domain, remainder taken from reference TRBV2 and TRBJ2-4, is EPEVTQTPSHQVTQMGQEVILRCVPISNHLYFYWYRQILGQKVEFLVSFYNNEISEKSEIFDDQFSVERPDGSNFTLKIRSTKLEDSAMYFCASSARITKNIQYFGAGTRLSVL.

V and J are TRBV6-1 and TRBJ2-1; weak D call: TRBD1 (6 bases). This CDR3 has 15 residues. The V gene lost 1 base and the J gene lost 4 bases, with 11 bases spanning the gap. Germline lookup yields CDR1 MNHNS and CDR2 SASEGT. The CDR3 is CASSEGQGHYNEQFF. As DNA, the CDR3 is TGTGCCAGCAGTGAAGGGCAGGGGCATTACAATGAGCAGTTCTTC.

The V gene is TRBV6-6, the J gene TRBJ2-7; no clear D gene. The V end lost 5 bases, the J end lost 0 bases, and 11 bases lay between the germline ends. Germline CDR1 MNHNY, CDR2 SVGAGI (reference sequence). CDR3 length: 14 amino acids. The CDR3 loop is CASSQDIYSYEQYF. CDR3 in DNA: TGTGCCAGCAGTCAAGACATATACTCCTACGAGCAGTACTTC.

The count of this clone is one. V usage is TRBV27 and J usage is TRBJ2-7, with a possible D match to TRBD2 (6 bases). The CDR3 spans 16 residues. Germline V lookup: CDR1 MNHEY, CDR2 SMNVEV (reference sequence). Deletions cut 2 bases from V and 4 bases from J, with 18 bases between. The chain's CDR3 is CASSLKAVGGFYEQYF. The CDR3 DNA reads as TGTGCCAGCAGTTTAAAGGCCGTGGGGGGTTTTTACGAGCAGTACTTC.

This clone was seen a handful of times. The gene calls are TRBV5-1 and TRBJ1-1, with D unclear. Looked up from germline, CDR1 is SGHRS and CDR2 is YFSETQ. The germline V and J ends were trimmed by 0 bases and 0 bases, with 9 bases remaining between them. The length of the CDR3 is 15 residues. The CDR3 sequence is CASSLGSGMNTEAFF. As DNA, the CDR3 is TGCGCCAGCAGCTTGGGGTCAGGAATGAACACTGAAGCTTTCTTT.

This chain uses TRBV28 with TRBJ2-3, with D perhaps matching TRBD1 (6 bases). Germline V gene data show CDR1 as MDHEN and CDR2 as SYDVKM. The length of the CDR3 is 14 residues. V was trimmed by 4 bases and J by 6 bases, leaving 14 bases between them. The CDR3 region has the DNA TGTGCCAGCAGTTCCATCGGGACACCCGATACGCAGTATTTT. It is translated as CASSSIGTPDTQYF.

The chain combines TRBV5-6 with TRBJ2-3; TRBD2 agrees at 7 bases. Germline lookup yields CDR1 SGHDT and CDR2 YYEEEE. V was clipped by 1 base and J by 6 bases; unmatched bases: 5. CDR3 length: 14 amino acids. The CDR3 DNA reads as TGTGCCAGCAGCTTGCACGGGGGAGGGGATACGCAGTATTTT. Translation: CASSLHGGGDTQYF.

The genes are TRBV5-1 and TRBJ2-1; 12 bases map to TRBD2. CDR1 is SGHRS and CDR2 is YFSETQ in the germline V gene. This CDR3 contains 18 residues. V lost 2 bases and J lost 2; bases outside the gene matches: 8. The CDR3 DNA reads TGCGCCAGCAGCTTAGGGGGGCTAGCGGGAGGGGCCTACAATGAGCAGTTCTTC. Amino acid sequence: CASSLGGLAGGAYNEQFF.

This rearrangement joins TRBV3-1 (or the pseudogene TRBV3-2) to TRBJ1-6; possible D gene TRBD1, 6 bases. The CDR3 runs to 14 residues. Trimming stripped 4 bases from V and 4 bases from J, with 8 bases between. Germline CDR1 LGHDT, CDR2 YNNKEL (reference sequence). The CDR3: CASSPGTYNSPLHF. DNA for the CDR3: TGTGCCAGCAGCCCCGGGACATATAATTCACCCCTCCACTTT.

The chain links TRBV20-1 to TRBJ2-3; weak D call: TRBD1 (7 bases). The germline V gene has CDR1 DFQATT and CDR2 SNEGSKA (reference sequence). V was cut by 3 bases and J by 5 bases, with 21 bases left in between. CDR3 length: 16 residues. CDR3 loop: CSASEVGGGIGDTQYF. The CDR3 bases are TGCAGTGCTAGTGAGGTTGGAGGGGGCATTGGAGATACGCAGTATTTT.

The CDR3 nucleotides read TGTGCCAGCAGCTTGGCCGGGGTCACAGATACGCAGTATTTT. Protein product: CASSLAGVTDTQYF. The rearrangement joins TRBV5-4 to TRBJ2-3, with D tentatively TRBD2 (5 bases). V lost 0 bases to trimming and J lost 2 bases, with 7 bases between them. CDR3 length equals 14 residues. From germline, CDR1 is SGHNT and CDR2 YYREEE (reference sequence). Full variable domain (missing parts from reference TRBV5-4 and TRBJ2-3): ETGVTQSPTHLIKTRGQQVTLRCSSQSGHNTVSWYQQALGQGPQFIFQYYREEENGRGNFPPRFSGLQFPNYSSELNVNALELDDSALYLCASSLAGVTDTQYFGPGTRLTVL.

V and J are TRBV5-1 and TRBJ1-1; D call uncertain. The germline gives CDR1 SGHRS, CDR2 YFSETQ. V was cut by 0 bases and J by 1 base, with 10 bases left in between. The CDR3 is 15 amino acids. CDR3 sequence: CASSLGGAENTEAFF. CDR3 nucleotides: TGCGCCAGCAGCTTGGGGGGAGCCGAGAACACTGAAGCTTTCTTT. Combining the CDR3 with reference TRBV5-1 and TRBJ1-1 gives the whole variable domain KAGVTQTPRYLIKTRGQQVTLSCSPISGHRSVSWYQQTPGQGLQFLFEYFSETQRNKGNFPGRFSGRQFSNSRSEMNVSTLELGDSALYLCASSLGGAENTEAFFGQGTRLTVV.

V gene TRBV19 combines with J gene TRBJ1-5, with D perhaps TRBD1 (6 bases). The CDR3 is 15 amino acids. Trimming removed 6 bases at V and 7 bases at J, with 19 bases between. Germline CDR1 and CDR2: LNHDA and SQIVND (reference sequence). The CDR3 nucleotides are TGTGCCAGTAGGAAAACCAAGGGGGAAGGCCAGCCCCAGCATTTT. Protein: CASRKTKGEGQPQHF.

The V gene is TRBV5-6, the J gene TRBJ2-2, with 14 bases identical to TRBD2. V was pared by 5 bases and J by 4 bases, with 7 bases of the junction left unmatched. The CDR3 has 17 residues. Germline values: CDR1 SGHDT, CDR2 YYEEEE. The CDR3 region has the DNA TGTGCCAGCAGGGAAGGACTAGCGGGAGGAGGCACCGGGGAGCTGTTTTTT. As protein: CASREGLAGGGTGELFF.

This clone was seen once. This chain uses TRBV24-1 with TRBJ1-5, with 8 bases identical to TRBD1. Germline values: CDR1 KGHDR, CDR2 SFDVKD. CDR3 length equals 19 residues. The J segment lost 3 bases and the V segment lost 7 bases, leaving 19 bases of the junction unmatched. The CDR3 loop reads CATRYGFGDRINYNQPQHF. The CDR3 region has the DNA TGTGCCACCAGGTACGGTTTCGGGGACAGGATTAACTACAATCAGCCCCAGCATTTT.

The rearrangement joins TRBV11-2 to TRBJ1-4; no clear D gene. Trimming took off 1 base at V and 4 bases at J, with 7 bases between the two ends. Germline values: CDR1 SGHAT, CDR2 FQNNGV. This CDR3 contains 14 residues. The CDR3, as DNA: TGTGCCAGCAGCTTAGGGCAGGTTAATGAAAAACTGTTTTTT. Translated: CASSLGQVNEKLFF.

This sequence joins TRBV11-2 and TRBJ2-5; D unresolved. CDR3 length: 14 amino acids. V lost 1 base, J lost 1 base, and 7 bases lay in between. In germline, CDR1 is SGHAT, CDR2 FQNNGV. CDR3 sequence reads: CASSLGSIQETQYF. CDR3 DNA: TGTGCCAGCAGCTTAGGATCTATCCAAGAGACCCAGTACTTC.

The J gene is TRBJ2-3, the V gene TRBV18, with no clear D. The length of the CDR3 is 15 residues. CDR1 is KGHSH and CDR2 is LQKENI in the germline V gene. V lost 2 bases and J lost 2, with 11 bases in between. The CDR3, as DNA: TGTGCCAGCTCACCAGAGCAACAGACCACAGATACGCAGTATTTT. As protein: CASSPEQQTTDTQYF.

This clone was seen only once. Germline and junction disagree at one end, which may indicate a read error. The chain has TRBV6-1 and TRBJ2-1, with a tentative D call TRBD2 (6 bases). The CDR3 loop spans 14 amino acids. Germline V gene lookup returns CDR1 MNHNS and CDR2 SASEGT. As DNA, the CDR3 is TGTGCCAGCAGGGAAGGACTATTGATGGATGAGCAGTTCTTC. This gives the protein CASREGLLMDEQFF.

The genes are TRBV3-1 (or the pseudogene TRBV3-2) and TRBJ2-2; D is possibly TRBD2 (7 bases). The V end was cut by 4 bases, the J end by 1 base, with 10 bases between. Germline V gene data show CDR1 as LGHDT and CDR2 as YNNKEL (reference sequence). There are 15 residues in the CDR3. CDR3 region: CASSRGGQNTGELFF. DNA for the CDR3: TGTGCCAGCAGCCGCGGGGGCCAGAACACCGGGGAGCTGTTTTTT.